Listed below are T cell receptor beta chains from one sample, sequenced in a study of CD8+ T cells in alopecia areata. Here immunoSEQ multiplex PCR was the method, and the copy in TCRdb shows in-frame clones only, minus some. The table has roughly 210,000 clones, less than 45% seen once. The specimen was CD4+ T cells sorted from blood, collected at approximately week 36, from a patient treated with tofacitinib. The receptors shown here come from a human donor with alopecia areata. CDR3s include the opening cysteine and the closing phenylalanine or tryptophan. A D gene is named only where the DNA matches it firmly. Size tells how often a clone was seen (once, few, many) or the class of an expanded clone, and some rows leave it out.

TRBJ2-5 | NA | TRBV29-1 | NA | TGCAGCGTTGCTTCAGGGCGAACCGGGACCCAGTACTTC | CSVASGRTGTQYF
TRBJ2-5 | NA | TRBV5-1 | NA | TGCGCCAGCAGCTTGACGGAGACCCAGTACTTC | CASSLTETQYF
TRBJ2-7 | NA | TRBV7-8 | TRBD1 | TGTGCCAGCAGCCTGGGACAGCCCATTGGGGCCTACGAGCAGTACTTC | CASSLGQPIGAYEQYF
TRBJ1-1 | few | TRBV27 | NA | TGTGCCAGCAGTTTGCAGGGAGGACGGGCTTTCTTT | CASSLQGGRAFF
TRBJ2-5 | few | TRBV5-5 | TRBD2 | TGTGCCAGCAGCTCGACTAGCGGGAAATGGGGGACCCAGTACTTC | CASSSTSGKWGTQYF
TRBJ2-5 | once | TRBV10-3 | NA | TGTGCCATCAGTGAGGGTAGTGAGGGGGGTGAGACCCAGTACTTC | CAISEGSEGGETQYF
TRBJ2-3 | NA | TRBV7-2 | NA | TGTGCCAGCTTAGAGGAACCTAGCACAGATACGCAGTATTTT | CASLEEPSTDTQYF
TRBJ1-1 | few | TRBV6-1 | TRBD1 | TGTGCCAGCAGAGCGGGACAGTCGAACACTGAAGCTTTCTTT | CASRAGQSNTEAFF
TRBJ2-2 | NA | TRBV7-7 | NA | TGTGCCAGCAGCTTTTGGGAAAACACCGGGGAGCTGTTTTTT | CASSFWENTGELFF
TRBJ2-2 | many | TRBV7-2 | NA | TGTGCCAGCAGCTGGTCGAGGTCCGGGGAGCTGTTTTTT | CASSWSRSGELFF
TRBJ2-7 | NA | TRBV30 | NA | TGTGCCTGGAGTGTAGTGGGACTCCAGTACTTC | CAWSVVGLQYF
TRBJ2-7 | once | TRBV6-5 | TRBD2 | TGTGCCAGCAGTTTAGCGGGAGTCTCCTACGAGCAGTACTTC | CASSLAGVSYEQYF
TRBJ2-3 | NA | TRBV27 | TRBD2 | TGTGCCAGCAGCTCGGGAGCTAGCGGGATTGGCACAGATACGCAGTATTTT | CASSSGASGIGTDTQYF
TRBJ1-5 | NA | TRBV5-1 | TRBD1 | TGCGCCAGCAGCACAGGGGCGGGCAATCAGCCCCAGCATTTT | CASSTGAGNQPQHF
TRBJ2-7 | few | TRBV29-1 | NA | TGCAGCGGGAAACGATGGAACGAGCAGTACTTC | CSGKRWNEQYF
TRBJ2-1 | few | TRBV10-3 | NA | TGTGCCATCAGTGTAGGAAGGACGAACGATGAGCAGTTCTTC | CAISVGRTNDEQFF
TRBJ2-3 | NA | TRBV30 | TRBD2 | TGTGCCTGGGCACAAAGCGGGAGACGGGGAGATACGCAGTATTTT | CAWAQSGRRGDTQYF
TRBJ2-2 | few | TRBV18 | TRBD1 | TGTGCCACATCGGACAGGGTGAACACCGGGGAGCTGTTTTTT | CATSDRVNTGELFF
TRBJ2-1 | many | TRBV10-3 | NA | TGTGCCATCAGTGAGTCAGTAAATGAGCAGTTCTTC | CAISESVNEQFF
TRBJ2-7 | NA | TRBV28 | TRBD1 | TGTGCCAGCAGTTTCCTGCCGGGACAGGGATCCACCTACGAGCAGTACTTC | CASSFLPGQGSTYEQYF
TRBJ1-1 | few | TRBV19 | TRBD1 | TGTGCCAGTAGTTTCTCCCAGGGGGCCATAGGAAACACTGAAGCTTTCTTT | CASSFSQGAIGNTEAFF
TRBJ1-2 | NA | TRBV5-1 | NA | TGCGCCAGCAGCTTGGAACGGGCCTCGTGGTATGGCTACACCTTC | CASSLERASWYGYTF
TRBJ2-5 | NA | TRBV7-9 | TRBD2 | TGTGCCAGCAGCGCCCCACTAGCGGGTAACCAAGAGACCCAGTACTTC | CASSAPLAGNQETQYF
TRBJ2-2 | NA | TRBV7-2 | NA | TGTGCCAGCAGCTTAGCGCTTTGGGTTGACACCGGGGAGCTGTTTTTT | CASSLALWVDTGELFF
TRBJ2-6 | few | TRBV4-1 | NA | TGCGCCAGCAGCCGAGTGGACGGTGTCTTGAACGTCCTGACTTTC | CASSRVDGVLNVLTF
TRBJ1-4 | NA | TRBV30 | NA | TGTGCCTGGAGTGTATTGGGCAGAGTGGGTGAAAAACTGTTTTTT | CAWSVLGRVGEKLFF
TRBJ1-5 | few | TRBV5-1 | NA | TGCGCCAGCACCCTGGACGGAACAGCCGATCAGCCCCAGCATTTT | CASTLDGTADQPQHF
TRBJ2-3 | many | TRBV9 | NA | TGTGCCAGCAGCGTAGGAGGACTGATCACAGATACGCAGTATTTT | CASSVGGLITDTQYF
TRBJ2-1 | few | TRBV29-1 | TRBD2 | TGCAGCGTTGAAGTCGGGCTAGCGGGGAATGAGCAGTTCTTC | CSVEVGLAGNEQFF
TRBJ1-2 | few | TRBV5-6 | NA | TGTGCCAGCCTAGCGGGCCCACGAGGAAGCTATGGCTACACCTTC | CASLAGPRGSYGYTF
TRBJ2-3 | NA | TRBV29-1 | NA | TGCAGCGTACGACTGAGTAGCACAGATACGCAGTATTTT | CSVRLSSTDTQYF
TRBJ2-5 | NA | TRBV6-1 | NA | TGTGCCAGCTTGGGCTTTACAATGGAGACCCAGTACTTC | CASLGFTMETQYF
TRBJ2-5 | NA | TRBV25-1 | TRBD1 | TGTGCCAGCAGCGGGACAGGGTGGCAAGAGACCCAGTACTTC | CASSGTGWQETQYF
TRBJ1-1 | NA | TRBV29-1 | NA | TGCAGCGGCGACAGCCGTGAGGGCATCTTGAACACTGAAGCTTTCTTT | CSGDSREGILNTEAFF
TRBJ1-1 | NA | TRBV7-9 | NA | TGTGCCAGCAGCCCAGAAGGGGTCACTGAAGCTTTCTTT | CASSPEGVTEAFF
TRBJ2-7 | once | TRBV11-2 | NA | TGTGCCAGCAGCTTATGGAGCGGTCCGCGACCCTACGAGCAGTACTTC | CASSLWSGPRPYEQYF
TRBJ2-4 | few | TRBV4-1 | NA | TGCGCCAGCAGCCAAGACAGGGGAAGGGTAAACATTCAGTACTTC | CASSQDRGRVNIQYF
TRBJ1-5 | NA | TRBV2 | NA | TGTGCCAGCAGTGTCGGCAGGGATCAGCCCCAGCATTTT | CASSVGRDQPQHF
TRBJ2-1 | NA | TRBV29-1 | NA | TGCAGCGTTCGAAATGAGCAGTTCTTC | CSVRNEQFF
TRBJ2-5 | NA | TRBV19 | NA | TGTGCCAGTAGCGGTCCGGGACGCAGTGGGACCCAGTACTTC | CASSGPGRSGTQYF
TRBJ2-1 | NA | TRBV14 | NA | TGTGCCAGCAGCTTACTTAACCGGGCCTCGGGCCCATACAATGAGCAGTTCTTC | CASSLLNRASGPYNEQFF
TRBJ1-2 | NA | TRBV4-1 | NA | TGCGCCAGCAGCCGGGAACAGGGAAACTATGGCTACACCTTC | CASSREQGNYGYTF
TRBJ2-3 | NA | TRBV7-9 | NA | TGTGCCAGCAGCCCCCAGGGGGGACGGCAGTACACAGATACGCAGTATTTT | CASSPQGGRQYTDTQYF
TRBJ2-5 | NA | TRBV27 | NA | TGTGCCAGCAGATACCAAGAGACCCAGTACTTC | CASRYQETQYF
TRBJ2-3 | NA | TRBV5-4 | TRBD2 | TGTGCCAGCAGCCGGGGCGGGAGTATAGGGACAGATACGCAGTATTTT | CASSRGGSIGTDTQYF
TRBJ1-1 | NA | TRBV28 | NA | TGTGCCAGCAGTCCCCCAAGGAACACTGAAGCTTTCTTT | CASSPPRNTEAFF
TRBJ2-6 | NA | TRBV14 | NA | TGTGCCAGCAGCCAACGGTCCCTGGGCTCTGGGGCCAACGTCCTGACTTTC | CASSQRSLGSGANVLTF
TRBJ2-7 | once | TRBV5-1 | TRBD2 | TGCGCCAGCAGCTTGGTAGCGGGAAAGGTCGACGAGCAGTACTTC | CASSLVAGKVDEQYF
TRBJ2-1 | NA | TRBV13 | NA | TGTGCCAGCAGCTCAACCACCATTGCCGATGAGCAGTTCTTC | CASSSTTIADEQFF
TRBJ2-4 | NA | TRBV9 | NA | TGTGCCAGCAGCGTAGGGGCTGAAAACATTCAGTACTTC | CASSVGAENIQYF
TRBJ2-5 | few | TRBV5-1 | TRBD1 | TGCGCCAGCAGCCGGCCGGGACAGGCTGCCAGCGAGACCCAGTACTTC | CASSRPGQAASETQYF
TRBJ1-1 | NA | TRBV27 | NA | TGTGCCAGCAGGGTACAGGGACGAGACACTGAAGCTTTCTTT | CASRVQGRDTEAFF
TRBJ2-1 | NA | TRBV5-1 | NA | TGCGCCAGCAGACTAGGGACCTACAATGAGCAGTTCTTC | CASRLGTYNEQFF
TRBJ2-1 | few | TRBV4-2 | TRBD2 | TGTGCCAGCAGCCCCCCTAGCGGCGACAATGAGCAGTTCTTC | CASSPPSGDNEQFF
TRBJ1-3 | NA | TRBV29-1 | NA | TGCAGCGTCTCACAGACAGCCTCGAGGGACACCATATATTTT | CSVSQTASRDTIYF